The source of this TCR beta chain is a study of blood T cell repertoires in COVID-19. Study-wide context: Material from acute and convalescent COVID-19 was sourced from the United States, Italy and Spain. PBMCs, B-cell-depleted T cells, or T cells were the source of the cDNA or gDNA that made up the material.

CDR3 length: 13 amino acids. V was trimmed by 9 bases and J by 5 bases, leaving 15 bases between them. Germline values: CDR1 KGHDR, CDR2 SFDVKD. In the original workflow: Amplification from reference gene primers served as the basis for estimated nucleated cell counts. The repertoire was sequenced with immunoSEQ multiplex PCR; TCRdb's copy has only in-frame clones and lacks some. For V, J and clone size, that table is used; D and trimming come from the DNA. Of about 280,000 clones listed, approximately 88% are singletons. The sequencing input was peripheral blood. The TCR was taken from a man aged 18 to 29 with active or convalescent COVID-19. This sequence joins TRBV24-1 and TRBJ2-5; tentative D call: TRBD2 (5 bases). CDR3 sequence reads: CATEGPGRETQYF. Here the CDR3 DNA reads TGTGCCACCGAGGGCCCGGGTAGGGAGACCCAGTACTTC.